What follows are 17 T cell receptor beta chains derived from one specimen sequenced in a study of identical twins. TCRdb recomputed calls from the 5' RACE reads with MiXCR, one row per CDR3 protein. Of 690,000 or so distinct CDR3 sequences in the sample, around 6% are singletons; the top ten hold under 2%. Sequenced sample: naive T cells sorted from blood. All receptors derive from a man in his late teens or twenties in good health.

The rearrangement links TRBV6-1 to TRBJ2-4; D call uncertain. The CDR3 extends over 14 amino acids. The germline V and J ends were trimmed by 3 bases and 0 bases, with 6 bases remaining between them. Germline values: CDR1 MNHNS, CDR2 SASEGT. The CDR3 is CASSDNLAKNIQYF. Written as DNA, the CDR3 is TGTGCCAGCAGTGATAATCTAGCCAAAAACATTCAGTACTTC.

This clonotype was found many times. This sequence joins TRBV7-2 and TRBJ2-7; D is undetermined. Germline V gene data show CDR1 as SGHTA and CDR2 as FQGNSA. V was shortened by 5 bases and J by 8 bases, with 16 bases between the two germline ends. This CDR3 region has 13 residues. CDR3 residues: CASSNPTHTKQYF. In DNA form, the CDR3 reads TGTGCCAGCAGCAACCCGACACATACGAAGCAGTACTTC.

In its sample, this clonotype was seen many times. The germline gene is not matched at one end of the junction; a read error may be the cause. This chain uses TRBV20-1 with TRBJ2-3, with D possibly matching TRBD2 (6 bases). Germline V gene sequence: CDR1 DFQATT, CDR2 SNEGSKA (reference sequence). This CDR3 is 14 amino acids long. CDR3 sequence: CSANEGGGTDTQYF. The CDR3 coding sequence is TGCAGCGCTAATGAGGGAGGAGGCACAGATACGCAGTATTTT.

This clonotype was detected only a few times. The chain links TRBV10-3 to TRBJ2-1, with D possibly TRBD2 on 6 matching bases. The CDR3 is 14 amino acids. Germline-derived CDR1 and CDR2 are ENHRY and SYGVKD. V lost 4 bases and J 2 bases, leaving 9 bases between the germline ends. CDR3 in amino acids: CAISADYTYNEQFF. The CDR3, as DNA: TGTGCCATCAGTGCGGACTATACCTACAATGAGCAGTTCTTC.

This clonotype was recorded many times. CDR3 DNA sequence: TGTGCCAGCAGCTTATGGGACCCGGGGACTGAAGCTTTCTTT. It is translated as CASSLWDPGTEAFF. This chain links TRBV7-2 with TRBJ1-1, with D possibly being TRBD1 (5 bases). In germline, CDR1 is SGHTA, CDR2 FQGNSA. The CDR3 consists of 14 residues. V was cut by 2 bases and J by 5 bases, with 12 bases left in between.

The sample holds a few counts of this clonotype. V usage is TRBV3-1 and J usage is TRBJ2-5, with 10 bases that match TRBD2. With 6 bases clipped from V and 5 bases from J, the junction kept 9 bases outside the gene matches. The CDR3 consists of 15 residues. Germline CDR1 and CDR2: LGHDT and YNNKEL (reference sequence). The CDR3 nucleotides are TGTGCCAGCAGAGCGACTAGCGGGCCCCGGGAGACCCAGTACTTC. As protein: CASRATSGPRETQYF.

V and J are TRBV27 and TRBJ2-1, with D possibly matching TRBD2 (5 bases). The length of the CDR3 is 15 residues. V lost 1 base, J lost 10 bases, and 17 bases lay in between. The germline CDR1 and CDR2 sequences are MNHEY and SMNVEV (reference sequence). This CDR3 is CASSLLSVAQTEQFF. In DNA, the CDR3 is TGTGCCAGCAGTTTATTATCGGTAGCGCAGACCGAGCAGTTCTTC.

This clonotype was counted many times. CDR3 sequence reads: CASSPTGTMGVAGELFF. DNA for the CDR3: TGTGCCAGCAGCCCGACAGGGACAATGGGAGTAGCCGGGGAGCTGTTTTTT. The V call is TRBV7-8, the J call TRBJ2-2; 7 bases are shared with TRBD1. V lost 5 bases to trimming and J lost 6 bases; unmatched junction nucleotides: 15. This CDR3 has 17 residues. Germline CDR1 is SGHVS and CDR2 is FQNEAQ.

This clonotype has at least ten counts. The chain uses TRBV6-5 and TRBJ2-7; no definite D call. V gave up 0 bases and J gave up 4 bases, with 10 bases separating them. Germline CDR1 and CDR2: MNHEY and SVGAGI. The CDR3 has 14 residues. CDR3: CASSYSRIGYEQYF. The CDR3, as DNA: TGTGCCAGCAGTTACTCAAGAATCGGGTACGAGCAGTACTTC.

This clonotype was seen a handful of times. V and J are TRBV30 and TRBJ2-1, with 10 bases matching TRBD2. The CDR3 consists of 15 residues. Germline V gene sequence: CDR1 GTSNPN, CDR2 SVGIG (reference sequence). V lost 7 bases and J lost 6; bases outside the gene matches: 12. The CDR3 DNA follows: TGTGCCTCCCCTAGTGAACTAGCGGGACCCAATGAGCAGTTCTTC. Protein: CASPSELAGPNEQFF.

This clonotype was counted many times. The chain combines TRBV29-1 with TRBJ2-2; TRBD2 matches at 8 bases. Germline V gene data show CDR1 as SQVTM and CDR2 as ANQGSEA. Trimming at V came to 3 bases and at J to 4 bases, leaving 7 bases not matched to a gene. The CDR3 consists of 15 residues. The CDR3 bases are TGCAGCGTTGAGGCGGGAGGCCCGGGCACCGGGGAGCTGTTTTTT. Translated, it gives CSVEAGGPGTGELFF.

The table lists this clonotype with many counts. The chain joins TRBV7-6 to TRBJ2-3; 9 bases match TRBD1. V gave up 5 bases and J gave up 5 bases; unmatched junction bases: 8. The CDR3 covers 15 residues. CDR1 is SGHVS, CDR2 FNYEAQ, per germline. In nucleotides, the CDR3 is TGTGCCAGCAGCCCGAGGACAGGGGTGGAAGATACGCAGTATTTT. It is translated as CASSPRTGVEDTQYF.

This clonotype was detected only a few times. This chain uses TRBV7-9 with TRBJ2-2; the match to TRBD2 covers 7 bases. V lost 8 bases and J lost 4; bases outside the gene matches: 13. The CDR3 sequence is 16 residues long. Germline loops: CDR1 SEHNR, CDR2 FQNEAQ (reference sequence). The CDR3 loop is CASGTRGDLRTGELFF. CDR3 sequence (DNA): TGTGCCAGCGGAACCCGGGGGGATCTACGCACCGGGGAGCTGTTTTTT. The entire variable domain, with the rest obtained from reference TRBV7-9 and TRBJ2-2, is as follows: DTGVSQNPRHKITKRGQNVTFRCDPISEHNRLYWYRQTLGQGPEFLTYFQNEAQLEKSRLLSDRFSAERPKGSFSTLEIQRTEQGDSAMYLCASGTRGDLRTGELFFGEGSRLTVL.

V usage is TRBV20-1 and J usage is TRBJ2-7, with a possible D match to TRBD2 (6 bases). The germline CDR1 and CDR2 sequences are DFQATT and SNEGSKA (reference sequence). Deletions cut 6 bases from V and 6 bases from J, with 15 bases between. The CDR3 length is 12 residues. The CDR3 DNA follows: TGCAGTGCCGCAAGACTAGTCCGCGAGCAGTACTTC. Protein sequence: CSAARLVREQYF.

This clonotype was observed at least ten times. The genes are TRBV29-1 and TRBJ2-3; the match to TRBD2 covers 9 bases. The germline CDR1 and CDR2 sequences are SQVTM and ANQGSEA. The V and J ends lost 1 base and 1 base, in that order; junction bases with no gene match: 6. This CDR3 is 16 amino acids long. CDR3 amino acids: CSVEGVASGGTDTQYF. The CDR3 DNA sequence: TGCAGCGTTGAAGGGGTGGCTAGCGGGGGCACAGATACGCAGTATTTT.

This clonotype was seen many times. The CDR3 coding sequence is TGTGCCAGCAGCCTTCAGTCGGTATGTGGCAATCAGCCCCAGCATTTT. It encodes CASSLQSVCGNQPQHF. J is TRBJ1-5 and V is TRBV21-1. TRBV21-1 is a documented pseudogene. This CDR3 contains 16 residues.

This clonotype was picked up many times. The chain has TRBV12-3 or TRBV12-4 and TRBJ2-1; 7 bases fit TRBD1. The trim removed 4 bases at V and 5 bases at J, leaving 5 bases unmatched. The CDR3 contains 14 residues. CDR3 nucleotides: TGTGCCAGCAGTTATCCGGGACAGCACAATGAGCAGTTCTTC. This codes for CASSYPGQHNEQFF.